This T cell receptor beta chain is from a study of blood T cell repertoires in COVID-19. About the research overall: T cells, B-cell-depleted T cells, or PBMCs provided the cDNA or gDNA that served as material.

V was pared by 0 bases and J by 3 bases, with 9 bases of the junction left unmatched. In germline, CDR1 is SGHRS, CDR2 YFSETQ. This CDR3 is 18 amino acids long. The data were produced by immunoSEQ multiplex PCR, yet TCRdb's version contains in-frame clones alone and is incomplete. The sample has just under 350,000 clones, around 91% seen once; the top ten hold less than 3.5%. Sequencing was performed on peripheral blood. This TCR derives from a woman younger than 30 who had recovered from COVID-19. The V gene is TRBV5-1, the J gene TRBJ2-5; 12 bases are shared with TRBD2. The CDR3 nucleotides are TGCGCCAGCAGCTTGGGGCTAGCGGGAGGGCCGGTCGAAGAGACCCAGTACTTC. It is translated as CASSLGLAGGPVEETQYF.